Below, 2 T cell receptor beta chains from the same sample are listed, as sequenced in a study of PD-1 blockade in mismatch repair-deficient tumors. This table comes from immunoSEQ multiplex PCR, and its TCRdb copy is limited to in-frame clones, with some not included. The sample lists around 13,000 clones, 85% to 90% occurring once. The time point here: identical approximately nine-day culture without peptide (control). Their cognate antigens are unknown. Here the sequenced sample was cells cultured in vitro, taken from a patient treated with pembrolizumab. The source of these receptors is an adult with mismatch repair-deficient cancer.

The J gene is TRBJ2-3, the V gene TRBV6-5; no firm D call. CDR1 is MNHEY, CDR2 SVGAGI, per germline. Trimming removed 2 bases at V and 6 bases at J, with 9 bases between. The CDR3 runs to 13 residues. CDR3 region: CASSYDLGDTQYF. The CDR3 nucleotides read TGTGCCAGCAGTTACGACTTGGGTGATACGCAGTATTTT.

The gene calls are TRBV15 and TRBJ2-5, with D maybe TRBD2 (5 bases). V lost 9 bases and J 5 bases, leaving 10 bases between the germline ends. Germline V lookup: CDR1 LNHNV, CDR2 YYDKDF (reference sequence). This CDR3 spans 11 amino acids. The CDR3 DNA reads TGTGCCACGAGAGGGTTGGAGACCCAGTACTTC. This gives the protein CATRGLETQYF. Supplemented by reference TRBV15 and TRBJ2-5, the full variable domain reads DAMVIQNPRYQVTQFGKPVTLSCSQTLNHNVMYWYQQKSSQAPKLLFHYYDKDFNNEADTPDNFQSRRPNTSFCFLDIRSPGLGDTAMYLCATRGLETQYFGPGTRLLVL.